Below are 21 T cell receptor beta chains sequenced from a single sample in a study of blood T cell repertoires in COVID-19. The table came from immunoSEQ multiplex PCR; TCRdb's copy has only in-frame clones and leaves some out. The data show about 200,000 clones, with roughly 90% seen just once and 0.75% to 0.95% held by the top ten. Sequenced sample: peripheral blood. Source of these receptors: a woman aged 65 to 85 with acute or convalescent COVID-19.

The chain recombines TRBV7-9 with TRBJ2-7, with TRBD1 identical over 8 bases. Germline trimming cut 5 bases from V and 5 bases from J; bases unmatched to any gene: 5. Germline loops: CDR1 SEHNR, CDR2 FQNEAQ (reference sequence). This CDR3 has 13 residues. CDR3 nucleotides: TGTGCCAGCAGCGCGGGGACAGGAAACGAGCAGTACTTC. This gives the protein CASSAGTGNEQYF.

The CDR3 DNA reads TGTGCCAGCAGTCCAGAATTAAACACTGAAGCTTTCTTT. It specifies CASSPELNTEAFF. The chain has TRBV6-4 and TRBJ1-1, with unresolved D. The V and J ends lost 5 bases and 2 bases respectively, with 9 bases between them. CDR1 is MRHNA, CDR2 SNTAGT, per germline. There are 13 residues in the CDR3.

The J gene is TRBJ2-2, the V gene TRBV27; D is ambiguous. V was cut by 1 base and J by 1 base, with 4 bases left in between. Germline CDR1 and CDR2: MNHEY and SMNVEV (reference sequence). This CDR3 spans 14 amino acids. The CDR3 coding sequence is TGTGCCAGCAGTTTATGGCAGAACACCGGGGAGCTGTTTTTT. This encodes CASSLWQNTGELFF.

This chain joins TRBV7-9 and TRBJ1-1; D gene ambiguous. The CDR3 consists of 16 residues. Germline V gene sequence: CDR1 SEHNR, CDR2 FQNEAQ (reference sequence). V was clipped by 5 bases and J by 0 bases, with 16 bases between them. The CDR3 sequence: CASSPTGRTVNTEAFF. CDR3 bases: TGTGCCAGCAGCCCTACCGGAAGGACTGTGAACACTGAAGCTTTCTTT.

The chain joins TRBV27 to TRBJ1-6; D is ambiguous. Germline V gives CDR1 MNHEY, CDR2 SMNVEV (reference sequence). The CDR3 is 15 amino acids. V was pared by 6 bases and J by 0 bases, with 9 bases between. CDR3 region: CASRLMSSYNSPLHF. Written as DNA, the CDR3 is TGTGCCAGCAGGTTAATGAGCTCCTATAATTCACCCCTCCACTTT.

This sequence joins TRBV5-1 and TRBJ2-7; 10 nucleotides agree with TRBD1. V lost 3 bases, J lost 2 bases, and 2 bases stayed unmatched. The length of the CDR3 is 14 residues. CDR1 and CDR2 (germline): SGHRS, YFSETQ. Written as DNA, the CDR3 is TGCGCCAGCAGCTACGGGACAGGGGCCTACGAGCAGTACTTC. This gives the protein CASSYGTGAYEQYF. The whole variable domain, filled in from reference TRBV5-1 and TRBJ2-7, reads KAGVTQTPRYLIKTRGQQVTLSCSPISGHRSVSWYQQTPGQGLQFLFEYFSETQRNKGNFPGRFSGRQFSNSRSEMNVSTLELGDSALYLCASSYGTGAYEQYFGPGTRLTVT.

The rearrangement joins TRBV27 to TRBJ2-1, with D perhaps TRBD2 (5 bases). This CDR3 has 13 residues. V was trimmed by 6 bases and J by 9 bases, leaving 15 bases between them. In germline, CDR1 is MNHEY, CDR2 SMNVEV (reference sequence). The CDR3 DNA follows: TGTGCCAGCAGCCTACTAGAGACGGCTGAGCAGTTCTTC. It is translated as CASSLLETAEQFF.

The chain joins TRBV7-3 to TRBJ2-3, with 15 bases aligning to TRBD2. Germline assignment: CDR1 SGHTA and CDR2 FQGTGA. The CDR3 contains 16 residues. With 4 bases clipped from V and 6 bases from J, the junction kept 5 bases outside the gene matches. CDR3 in amino acids: CASSSGLAGGPDTQYF. The CDR3 DNA sequence: TGTGCCAGCAGCTCCGGACTAGCGGGAGGGCCGGATACGCAGTATTTT.

The chain employs TRBV14 and TRBJ2-5; tentatively, D is TRBD1 (7 bases). This CDR3 region has 13 residues. CDR1 and CDR2 (germline): SGHDN, FVKESK. V gave up 9 bases and J gave up 5 bases, with 16 bases separating them. CDR3 sequence: CASNRRGQETQYF. The CDR3 bases are TGTGCCAGTAACCGGAGGGGACAGGAGACCCAGTACTTC. Combining the CDR3 with reference TRBV14 and TRBJ2-5 gives the whole variable domain EAGVTQFPSHSVIEKGQTVTLRCDPISGHDNLYWYRRVMGKEIKFLLHFVKESKQDESGMPNNRFLAERTGGTYSTLKVQPAELEDSGVYFCASNRRGQETQYFGPGTRLLVL.

This sequence joins TRBV6-5 and TRBJ2-7, with TRBD2 identical over 7 bases. The length of the CDR3 is 15 residues. The V segment lost 2 bases and the J segment 2 bases; nucleotides outside the gene matches: 6. The V gene's germline CDR1 is MNHEY and CDR2 SVGAGI. The DNA of the CDR3 is TGTGCCAGCAGTTACGTGGCGGGAGTGCCCTACGAGCAGTACTTC. It translates to CASSYVAGVPYEQYF.

The J gene is TRBJ2-7, the V gene TRBV6-5; TRBD1 aligns across 10 bases. Germline-derived CDR1 and CDR2 are MNHEY and SVGAGI. CDR3 length equals 15 residues. V shed 0 bases and J 4 bases; nucleotides not matched to a gene: 3. The chain's CDR3 is CASSYSRDRGYEQYF. The CDR3 nucleotides read TGTGCCAGCAGTTACTCGAGGGACAGGGGATACGAGCAGTACTTC.

J is TRBJ1-1 and V is TRBV12-5; D is possibly TRBD1 (5 bases). The length of the CDR3 is 12 residues. Trimming pared 6 bases from V and 6 bases from J, leaving 11 bases between. Germline CDR1 and CDR2: LGHNT and FRNRAP. The CDR3 DNA follows: TGTGCTAGTGGACCGGGGGGGGCTGAAGCTTTCTTT. Protein sequence: CASGPGGAEAFF.

This chain joins TRBV6-4 and TRBJ2-7; 10 bases agree with TRBD1. The ends lost 3 bases at V and 9 bases at J; junction bases unmatched: 2. Germline-derived CDR1 and CDR2 are MRHNA and SNTAGT. The CDR3 is made up of 12 amino acids. The DNA for the CDR3 is TGTGCCAGCAGTGAGGGGACAGGGGTGCAGTACTTC. It encodes CASSEGTGVQYF.

The chain uses TRBV29-1 and TRBJ1-1; D call uncertain. This CDR3 is built from 14 residues. V lost 4 bases, J lost 1 base, and 13 bases lay in between. The germline gives CDR1 SQVTM, CDR2 ANQGSEA. The CDR3 sequence: CSVATLGRNTEAFF. The CDR3 DNA sequence: TGCAGCGTTGCCACCTTAGGGAGGAACACTGAAGCTTTCTTT.

The J gene is TRBJ1-2, the V gene TRBV28; 9 bases match TRBD1. Germline trimming cut 4 bases from V and 3 bases from J; bases unmatched to any gene: 3. This CDR3 contains 14 residues. Germline CDR1 MDHEN, CDR2 SYDVKM. The CDR3: CASSSTGGDYGYTF. As DNA, the CDR3 is TGTGCCAGCAGTTCGACAGGGGGGGACTATGGCTACACCTTC.

The chain has TRBV21-1 and TRBJ1-4. TRBV21-1 is recorded as a pseudogene. The length of the CDR3 is 21 residues. The CDR3 bases are TGTGCCAGCAGCAAAGAGATCGACGGGGATTACTATCCACCAACTAATGAAAAACTGTTTTTT. Translated: CASSKEIDGDYYPPTNEKLFF.

The genes are TRBV7-8 and TRBJ1-3, with D perhaps matching TRBD1 (5 bases). The CDR3 is made up of 15 amino acids. From germline, CDR1 is SGHVS and CDR2 FQNEAQ. With 5 bases removed from V and 0 bases from J, the gap between germline ends came to 11 bases. This chain's CDR3 is CASSPRQYSGNTIYF. For the CDR3, the DNA is TGTGCCAGCAGCCCCCGACAGTACTCTGGAAACACCATATATTTT.

V usage is TRBV9 and J usage is TRBJ1-3, with TRBD1 matching 8 bases. CDR1 and CDR2 (germline): SGDLS, YYNGEE. J was trimmed by 3 bases and V by 7 bases; bases with no gene match: 6. The CDR3 has 14 amino acids. In nucleotides, the CDR3 is TGTGCCAGCGGACAGGGTCGGAGTGGAAACACCATATATTTT. The encoded protein is CASGQGRSGNTIYF. The whole variable domain, filled in from reference TRBV9 and TRBJ1-3, reads DSGVTQTPKHLITATGQRVTLRCSPRSGDLSVYWYQQSLDQGLQFLIQYYNGEERAKGNILERFSAQQFPDLHSELNLSSLELGDSALYFCASGQGRSGNTIYFGEGSWLTVV.

The J gene is TRBJ2-1, the V gene TRBV3-1 (or the pseudogene TRBV3-2), with 12 bases identical to TRBD2. CDR3 size: 16 residues. V gave up 4 bases and J gave up 9 bases; unmatched junction bases: 10. CDR1 and CDR2 (germline): LGHDT, YNNKEL (reference sequence). CDR3 bases: TGTGCCAGCAGCCTGGGACTAGCGGGCCCTTGGGGTGAGCAGTTCTTC. Translated, it gives CASSLGLAGPWGEQFF.

The V and J genes are TRBV18 and TRBJ1-2, with D possibly matching TRBD1 (6 bases). V shed 5 bases and J shed 7 bases, with 11 bases lying between them. In germline, CDR1 is KGHSH, CDR2 LQKENI. The CDR3 consists of 12 residues. The CDR3 nucleotides read TGTGCCAGCTCAACTTCAGGGGCTGGCTACACCTTC. This codes for CASSTSGAGYTF.

This clone has more than one count but fewer than ten. The chain recombines TRBV20-1 with TRBJ2-7, with D possibly TRBD2 on 6 matching bases. The germline V and J ends were trimmed by 3 bases and 3 bases, with 18 bases remaining between them. From germline, CDR1 is DFQATT and CDR2 SNEGSKA (reference sequence). The CDR3 extends over 15 amino acids. The CDR3 sequence: CSASSIGGNNYEQYF. In DNA, the CDR3 is TGCAGTGCTAGTTCCATCGGGGGAAACAACTACGAGCAGTACTTC.